The T cell receptor (beta chain) under discussion was sequenced for a study of cytomegalovirus exposure and HLA in healthy donors. Data came from immunoSEQ multiplex PCR; TCRdb stores just in-frame clones and leaves some out. The table has more than 300,000 clones, 80% to 90% seen once. With regard to this clone: The antigen is unknown.

Overall study results and limits: It was reported that the classifier diagnosed cytomegalovirus status with high specificity and sensitivity in both the original and validation cohorts. Most TCRs appeared rarely, but some public TCRs recurred in many donors. The listing of roughly 160 TCR beta chains classed them as cytomegalovirus-associated.

This receptor was identified in a woman between 18 and 30 years old in good health and CMV-seronegative. Specimen: PBMCs.

CDR3 in amino acids: CASRTGEDIQYF. CDR3 DNA sequence: TGTGCCAGCAGAACAGGGGAGGACATTCAGTACTTC. The rearrangement links TRBV2 to TRBJ2-4; the D gene is possibly TRBD1 (7 bases). CDR1 and CDR2 from the germline V gene are SNHLY and FYNNEI. The CDR3 runs 12 residues. The V end lost 6 bases, the J end lost 8 bases, and 11 bases lay between the germline ends.